The rows below give T cell receptor beta chains drawn from one sample of a study of identical twins. Using its own MiXCR run on the 5' RACE reads, TCRdb lists one record per CDR3 protein. The sample shows around 250,000 distinct CDR3 sequences, 5% to 7% of them seen only once. The same data also contributed to another study, on T cells expressing NK-cell markers.

The sequenced material came from CD8+ T cells sorted from blood. The receptor set was obtained from a woman between 18 and 30 years old in good health. CDR3s include the opening cysteine and the closing phenylalanine or tryptophan. Fields, in order: clone size, D gene, J gene, V gene, CDR3 DNA, CDR3 protein. A D gene is named only where the DNA matches it firmly. Where a row states a size, it is once, few, many or the class of an expanded clone; other rows omit it.

many	-	TRBJ2-1	TRBV6-1	TGTGCCAGCACCAACGTCGACCGCCTTGGCAATGAGCAGTTCTTC	CASTNVDRLGNEQFF
-	-	TRBJ1-3	TRBV4-1	TGCGCCAGCAGCCAATTCCGTGGCTCTGGAAACACCATATATTTT	CASSQFRGSGNTIYF
-	TRBD2	TRBJ2-7	TRBV27	TGTGCCAGCAGCCCAAGCGCGGGAGGTGGATACGAGCAGTACTTC	CASSPSAGGGYEQYF
-	-	TRBJ1-5	TRBV7-8	TGTGCCAGCAGCCCAAGACAGGTTTTCAATCAACCCCAGCATTTT	CASSPRQVFNQPQHF
-	-	TRBJ2-7	TRBV7-9	TGTGCCAGCAGCCCGCCTATACCGAGCTCCTACGAGCAGTACTTC	CASSPPIPSSYEQYF
-	-	TRBJ1-5	TRBV7-2	TGTGCCAGCAGGCCAGGCTTAGGGCAGCCCCAGCATTTT	CASRPGLGQPQHF
-	-	TRBJ1-2	TRBV9	TGTGCCAGCAGCGCGGTGGAGACGGGACACTATGGCTACACCTTC	CASSAVETGHYGYTF
many	-	TRBJ2-1	TRBV5-6	TGTGCCAGCAGAAACGACTACTCTGAGCAGTTCTTC	CASRNDYSEQFF
few	TRBD1	TRBJ1-1	TRBV7-9	TGTGCCAGCAGCTTTAGCTCCGTGACAGGGGAAGCTTTCTTT	CASSFSSVTGEAFF
-	-	TRBJ2-2	TRBV20-1	TGCTTTGCTAGAGTAGGATACAGGAGCACCGGGGAGCTGTTTTTT	CFARVGYRSTGELFF
-	-	TRBJ2-7	TRBV10-3	TGTGCCATCGGGGAGGTGGGACAATCCTACGAGCAGTACTTC	CAIGEVGQSYEQYF
few	TRBD1	TRBJ2-7	TRBV5-6	TGTGCCAGCAGCTTGGGGACAGGGGCGCTGTGGGAGCAGTACTTC	CASSLGTGALWEQYF
many	-	TRBJ1-1	TRBV5-6	TGTGCCAGCAGCCCCGGACCTACAATGAACACTGAAGCTTTCTTT	CASSPGPTMNTEAFF
-	-	TRBJ2-3	TRBV12-3/TRBV12-4	TGTGCCAGCAGTTTAATAGGGGGCACAGATACGCAGTATTTT	CASSLIGGTDTQYF
many	-	TRBJ2-1	TRBV10-3	TGTGCCACCGGGACCCCCGCAGCTGGCTACAATGAGCAGTTCTTC	CATGTPAAGYNEQFF
many	-	TRBJ2-1	TRBV4-3	TGCGCCAGCAGCCAACGCGTAGCCTACAATGAGCAGTTCTTC	CASSQRVAYNEQFF
-	-	TRBJ2-1	TRBV19	TGTGCCAGTAGTATCGGAAACTCCTACAATGAGCAGTTCTTC	CASSIGNSYNEQFF
few	-	TRBJ2-3	TRBV12-5	TGTGCTAGTGGTTTGGCCGGGGACACAGATACGCAGTATTTT	CASGLAGDTDTQYF
few	TRBD2	TRBJ2-1	TRBV7-2	TGTGCCAGCAGCTTAGGGCGACTAGCGCAGCAGTTCTTC	CASSLGRLAQQFF
-	-	TRBJ1-5	TRBV27	TGTGCCAGCATGCGGCAGCGGCGGCATTTT	CASMRQRRHF
many	TRBD1	TRBJ2-1	TRBV6-1	TGTGCCAGCAGCCCGGGACAGGCCTACAATGAGCAGTTCTTC	CASSPGQAYNEQFF
-	TRBD2	TRBJ2-1	TRBV27	TGTGCCAGCAAGTATGCGGGGGGCTCCTACAATGAGCAGTTCTTC	CASKYAGGSYNEQFF
many	TRBD1	TRBJ2-1	TRBV15	TGTGCCACCTCCGGGACAGGGACCTACAATGAGCAGTTCTTC	CATSGTGTYNEQFF
few	TRBD1	TRBJ2-7	TRBV7-9	TGTGCCAGCAGCTCCCAAGGACAGGGGAAATTCTACGAGCAGTACTTC	CASSSQGQGKFYEQYF
-	TRBD2	TRBJ2-1	TRBV20-1	TGCAGTGCTAGAGCCGAGCGGGGGGCTAACCGTGAGTTCTTC	CSARAERGANREFF
many	-	TRBJ2-1	TRBV6-5	TGTGCCAGCAGTTACGAGACTAGGAGCAATGAGCAGTTCTTC	CASSYETRSNEQFF
few	-	TRBJ2-7	TRBV12-3/TRBV12-4	TGTGCCAGCAGTTTAGCGGGGAAGGGGACCTACGAGCAGTACTTC	CASSLAGKGTYEQYF
many	-	TRBJ1-2	TRBV5-6	TGTGCCAGCAGCTTGATACGGACCGTGGGTGGCTATGGCTACACCTTC	CASSLIRTVGGYGYTF
-	TRBD2	TRBJ2-5	TRBV5-1	TGCGCCAGCAGGCGAGGACTAGCGGCAACCTCGGGGATAGAGACCCAGTACTTC	CASRRGLAATSGIETQYF
few	-	TRBJ1-2	TRBV2	TGTGCCAGCAGGGGAAGACAGCTCTATGGCTACACCTTC	CASRGRQLYGYTF
many	-	TRBJ1-2	TRBV4-3	TGCGCCAGCAGCGGACGTACGTCTAACTATGGCTACACCTTC	CASSGRTSNYGYTF
many	-	TRBJ1-1	TRBV6-5	TGTGCCAGCAGTTACTCCGAGTCGGTCACTGAAGCTTTCTTT	CASSYSESVTEAFF
-	TRBD1	TRBJ2-2	TRBV12-5	TGTGCTAGTCTTTCCCCCGCAGGGGGTCGCACCGGGGAGCTGTTTTTT	CASLSPAGGRTGELFF
few	-	TRBJ2-1	TRBV21-1	TGTGCCATGCTCAAAAGGAGGAATGAGCAGTTCTTC	CAMLKRRNEQFF
few	-	TRBJ2-5	TRBV20-1	TGCAGTGCTAGAGACCCATCGAAGGTGGAAGAGACCCAGTACTTC	CSARDPSKVEETQYF
-	TRBD2	TRBJ2-1	TRBV5-1	TGCGCCAGCAGCTTGGAGGTTGGGGGGGACAATGAGCAGTTCTTC	CASSLEVGGDNEQFF
few	TRBD1	TRBJ2-7	TRBV7-8	TGTGCCAGCAGCTTTTTTGACAGGGGGAACTACGAGCAGTACTTC	CASSFFDRGNYEQYF
-	-	TRBJ2-1	TRBV27	TGTGCCAGCAGTTTTCCCGAGGGTAATGAGCAGTTCTTC	CASSFPEGNEQFF
many	-	TRBJ2-1	TRBV6-2/TRBV6-3	TGTGCCAGCAGTACTTACCGGGACCCAACATTCTTC	CASSTYRDPTFF
-	-	TRBJ2-7	TRBV25-1	TGTGCCAGCAGCCTAAAGGTGCCTGGGAAAAACTCCTACGAGCAGTACTTC	CASSLKVPGKNSYEQYF
many	TRBD2	TRBJ2-5	TRBV12-3/TRBV12-4	TGTGCCAGCAGTTCCGGGACTAGCGACCAAGAGACCCAGTACTTC	CASSSGTSDQETQYF
-	TRBD2	TRBJ2-2	TRBV3-1	TGTGCCAGCAGCCAAGTTAGCGGGGGGCTCGGGGAGCTGTTTTTT	CASSQVSGGLGELFF
-	-	TRBJ1-4	TRBV11-2	TGTGCCAGCAGCTTAGGGGGGATGGATGAAAAACTGTTTTTT	CASSLGGMDEKLFF
-	-	TRBJ2-7	TRBV5-5	TGTGCCAGCATCTTGCAGGGAGTTGGCGAGCAGTACTTC	CASILQGVGEQYF
-	-	TRBJ2-7	TRBV30	TGTGCCTGGCAGGAAACCTACGAGCAGTACTTC	CAWQETYEQYF